This TCR beta chain was sequenced during a study of blood T cell repertoires in COVID-19. Whole-study context: T cells, B-cell-depleted T cells, or PBMCs provided the cDNA or gDNA that served as material.

Original processing methods: Estimation of nucleated cell counts was performed using reference gene primer amplification. Produced via immunoSEQ multiplex PCR; TCRdb's table is partial and in-frame only. D and trimming come from the DNA, and the V and J calls and clone size come from that table. The sample yields about 120,000 clones, more than 75% seen once. Deletions cut 4 bases from V and 3 bases from J, with 13 bases between. CDR3 size: 15 residues. The germline CDR1 and CDR2 sequences are MNHNY and SVGAGI (reference sequence). This chain uses TRBV6-6 with TRBJ1-5; tentative D call: TRBD1 (6 bases). The clonotype was recovered from a man aged 55 to 70 with acute or convalescent COVID-19. Sequenced: peripheral blood. Written as DNA, the CDR3 is TGTGCCAGCAGTTTTGACAGGAGCCTCAATCAGCCCCAGCATTTT. It encodes CASSFDRSLNQPQHF.